What follows are 13 T cell receptor beta chains derived from one specimen sequenced in a study of regulatory T cells in long-lasting Graves disease. Indicated time point: persistent/refractory GD, antithyroid drugs over 5 years with positive TRAb. Preparation of the TCR library used RNA extracted from PBMCs. Researchers made TCR beta libraries by using iRepertoire HTBI primers and running Arm-PCR on CDR3 regions. TCRdb passed the multiplex PCR reads through MiXCR, listing each CDR3 protein once. Counted here are fewer than 400,000 distinct CDR3 sequences, around 21% occurring once; the ten biggest clones make up 20% to 25%. The specimen comprised peripheral blood mononuclear cells (PBMCs), sampled when the disease was refractory, from a patient treated with antithyroid drugs. The receptors stem from a female donor with Graves disease.

As concerns this clonotype: A much more abundant neighbour one base away suggests this may be a read error. This rearrangement joins TRBV20-1 to TRBJ2-7; D not certain. The germline gives CDR1 DFQATT, CDR2 SNEGSKA (reference sequence). There are 12 residues in the CDR3. The CDR3, as DNA: TGCAGTGCTAGAGACAGCCGGTACGCGCAGCACTTC. It codes for CSARDSRYAQHF.

The CDR3 nucleotides read TGTGCCAGCACACGCCCGGGACAGGGTACAGCTTTCTTT. Residues: CASTRPGQGTAFF. The chain is built from TRBV6-1 and TRBJ1-1; 9 bases are shared with TRBD1. The junction had 10 bases not matched to a gene; V was cut back by 7 bases and J by 10 bases. The germline V gene encodes CDR1 MNHNS and CDR2 SASEGT. The CDR3 has 13 residues.

This clonotype was seen ten or more times. The chain uses TRBV2 and TRBJ2-7; D is possibly TRBD1 (6 bases). Germline V gene data show CDR1 as SNHLY and CDR2 as FYNNEI. This CDR3 has 13 amino acids. The ends were cut back, 3 bases at V and 4 bases at J, with 10 bases in the middle. CDR3 sequence (DNA): TGTGCCAGCAGTGAGGGGGCTCCGTACGAGCAGTACTTC. Translated, it gives CASSEGAPYEQYF. Complete variable domain (other parts from reference TRBV2 and TRBJ2-7): EPEVTQTPSHQVTQMGQEVILRCVPISNHLYFYWYRQILGQKVEFLVSFYNNEISEKSEIFDDQFSVERPDGSNFTLKIRSTKLEDSAMYFCASSEGAPYEQYFGPGTRLTVT.

This clonotype was seen more than once but under ten times. With a far larger clone one base away, a read error is the likely cause. This chain joins TRBV25-1 and TRBJ2-7; D not certain. This CDR3 is 11 amino acids long. Between the trimmed V and J ends, which lost 3 bases and 4 bases, there was a span of 4 bases. Germline V gives CDR1 MGHDK, CDR2 SYGVNS. In DNA form, the CDR3 reads TGTGCCAGCAGTGATTTGTACGAGCAGTACTTC. It translates to CASSDLYEQYF.

This clonotype came up many times. The chain recombines TRBV18 with TRBJ1-1, with TRBD1 matching over 9 bases. The CDR3 loop spans 15 amino acids. In germline, CDR1 is KGHSH, CDR2 LQKENI. The junction had 11 bases not matched to a gene; V was cut back by 10 bases and J by 2 bases. The CDR3 loop is CATSLGQGGNTEAFF. For the CDR3, the DNA is TGTGCCACCTCGCTGGGACAGGGTGGCAACACTGAAGCTTTCTTT. The full variable domain, in which reference TRBV18 and TRBJ1-1 provide the parts outside the CDR3, is NAGVMQNPRHLVRRRGQEARLRCSPMKGHSHVYWYRQLPEEGLKFMVYLQKENIIDESGMPKERFSAEFPKEGPSILRIQQVVRGDSAAYFCATSLGQGGNTEAFFGQGTRLTVV.

V gene TRBV19 combines with J gene TRBJ2-7; no reliable D call. Germline V gene sequence: CDR1 LNHDA, CDR2 SQIVND (reference sequence). CDR3 length equals 14 residues. The V end lost 3 bases, the J end lost 0 bases, and 9 bases lay between the germline ends. The CDR3 DNA follows: TGTGCCAGTAGTATTACGGCCAGCTCCTACGAGCAGTACTTC. This sequence encodes CASSITASSYEQYF.

This clonotype was detected ten times or more. This sequence joins TRBV28 and TRBJ2-2, with 10 bases that match TRBD2. Unmatched junction bases numbered 7, after V lost 7 bases and J lost 5 bases. Germline CDR1 reads MDHEN; CDR2 reads SYDVKM. This CDR3 contains 15 residues. The CDR3 sequence is CASNPSGSGTGELFF. The CDR3 DNA is TGTGCCAGCAATCCTAGCGGGAGTGGGACCGGGGAGCTGTTTTTT.

The rearrangement joins TRBV7-2 to TRBJ2-7; perhaps TRBD2 as D (5 bases). The germline V gene encodes CDR1 SGHTA and CDR2 FQGNSA. This CDR3 is 15 amino acids long. V lost 2 bases and J 0 bases, leaving 11 bases between the germline ends. The CDR3 region has the DNA TGTGCCAGCAGCTTACCCACTAGGAGCTCCTACGAGCAGTACTTC. This gives the protein CASSLPTRSSYEQYF.

The sample holds a few counts of this clonotype. J is TRBJ1-5 and V is TRBV20-1; D gene ambiguous. V gave up 0 bases and J gave up 0 bases, with 15 bases separating them. CDR3 length: 17 residues. Germline lookup yields CDR1 DFQATT and CDR2 SNEGSKA (reference sequence). The CDR3 protein is CSARDPRERASNQPQHF. The CDR3 DNA reads as TGCAGTGCTAGAGATCCGAGGGAAAGGGCTAGCAATCAGCCCCAGCATTTT.

The CDR3 bases are TGCGCCAGCAGCTTGGTGGACAGCCTCTCCTACGAGCAGTACTTC. It codes for CASSLVDSLSYEQYF. The chain links TRBV5-1 to TRBJ2-7; maybe TRBD1 (6 bases). The CDR3 runs 15 residues. Trimming shortened V by 0 bases and J by 0 bases, and 10 bases separated the two germline ends. Germline CDR1 is SGHRS and CDR2 is YFSETQ.

Ten or more counts support this clonotype. This chain's CDR3 is CASGGGITDYEQYF. CDR3 coding DNA: TGTGCTAGTGGTGGGGGGATCACGGACTACGAGCAGTACTTC. The chain employs TRBV12-5 and TRBJ2-7, with TRBD2 as a possible D gene (6 bases). This CDR3 region has 14 residues. V was shortened by 5 bases and J by 3 bases, with 14 bases between the two germline ends. Per germline, CDR1 LGHNT and CDR2 FRNRAP.

This clonotype was seen at least ten times. J is TRBJ2-7 and V is TRBV4-3, with 7 bases aligning to TRBD1. CDR3 size: 14 residues. Germline trimming cut 0 bases from V and 1 base from J; bases unmatched to any gene: 0. Germline V gene lookup returns CDR1 LGHNA and CDR2 YSLEER. CDR3 coding DNA: TGCGCCAGCAGCCAAGACAGGGGGTCCTACGAGCAGTACTTC. Translated: CASSQDRGSYEQYF.

Many counts were recorded for this clonotype. This chain joins TRBV20-1 and TRBJ2-7; weak D call: TRBD1 (6 bases). There are 13 residues in the CDR3. The V gene lost 4 bases and the J gene lost 2 bases, with 12 bases spanning the gap. Germline assignment: CDR1 DFQATT and CDR2 SNEGSKA (reference sequence). The CDR3 region has the DNA TGCAGTGCTATGGCCGCAGGGGCCTACGAGCAGTACTTC. It encodes CSAMAAGAYEQYF.